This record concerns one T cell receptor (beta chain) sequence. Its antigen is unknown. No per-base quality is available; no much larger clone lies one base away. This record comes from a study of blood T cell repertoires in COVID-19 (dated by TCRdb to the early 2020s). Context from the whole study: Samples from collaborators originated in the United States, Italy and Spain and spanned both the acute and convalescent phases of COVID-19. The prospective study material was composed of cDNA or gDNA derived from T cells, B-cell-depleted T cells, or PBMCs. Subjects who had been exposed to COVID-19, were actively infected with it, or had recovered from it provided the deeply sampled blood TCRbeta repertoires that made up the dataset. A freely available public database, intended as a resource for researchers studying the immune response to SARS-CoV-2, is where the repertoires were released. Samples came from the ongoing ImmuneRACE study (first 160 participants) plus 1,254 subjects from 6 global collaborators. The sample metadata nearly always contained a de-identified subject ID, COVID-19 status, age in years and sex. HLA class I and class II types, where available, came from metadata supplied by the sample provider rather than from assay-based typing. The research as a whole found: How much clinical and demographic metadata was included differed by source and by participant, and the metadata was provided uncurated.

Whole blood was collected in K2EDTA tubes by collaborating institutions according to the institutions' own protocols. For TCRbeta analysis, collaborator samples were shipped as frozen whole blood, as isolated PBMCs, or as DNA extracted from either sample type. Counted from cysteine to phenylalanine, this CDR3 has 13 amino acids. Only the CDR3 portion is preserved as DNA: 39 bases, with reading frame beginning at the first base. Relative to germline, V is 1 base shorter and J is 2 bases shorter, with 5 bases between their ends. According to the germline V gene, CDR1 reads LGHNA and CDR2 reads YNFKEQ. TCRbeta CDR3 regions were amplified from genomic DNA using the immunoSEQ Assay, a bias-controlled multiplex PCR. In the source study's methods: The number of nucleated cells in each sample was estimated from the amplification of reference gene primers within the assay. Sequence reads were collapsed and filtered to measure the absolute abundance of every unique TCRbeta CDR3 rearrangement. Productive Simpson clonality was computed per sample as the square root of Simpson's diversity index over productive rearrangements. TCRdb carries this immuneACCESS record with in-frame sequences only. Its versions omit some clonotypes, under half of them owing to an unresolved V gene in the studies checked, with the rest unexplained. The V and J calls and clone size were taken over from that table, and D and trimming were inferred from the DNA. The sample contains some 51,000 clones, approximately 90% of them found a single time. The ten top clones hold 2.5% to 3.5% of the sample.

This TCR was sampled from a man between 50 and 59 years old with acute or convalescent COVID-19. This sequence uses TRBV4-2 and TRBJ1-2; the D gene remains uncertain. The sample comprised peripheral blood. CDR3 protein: CASSQVGNYGYTF. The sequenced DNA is TGTGCCAGCAGCCAAGTCGGGAACTATGGCTACACCTTC.